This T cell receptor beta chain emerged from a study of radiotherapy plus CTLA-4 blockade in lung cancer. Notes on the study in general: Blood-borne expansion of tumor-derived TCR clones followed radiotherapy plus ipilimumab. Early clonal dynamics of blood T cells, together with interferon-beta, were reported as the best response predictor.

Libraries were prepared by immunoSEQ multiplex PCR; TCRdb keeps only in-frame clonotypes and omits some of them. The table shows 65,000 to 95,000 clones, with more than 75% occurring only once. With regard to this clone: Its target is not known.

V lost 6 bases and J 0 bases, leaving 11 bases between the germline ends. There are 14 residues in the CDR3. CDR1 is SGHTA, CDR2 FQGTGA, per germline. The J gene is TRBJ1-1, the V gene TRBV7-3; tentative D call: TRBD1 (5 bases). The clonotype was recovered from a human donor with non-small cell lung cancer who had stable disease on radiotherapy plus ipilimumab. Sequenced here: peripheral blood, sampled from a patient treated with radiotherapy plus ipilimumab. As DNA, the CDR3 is TGTGCCAGCAGTCCGGACATATTGAACACTGAAGCTTTCTTT. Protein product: CASSPDILNTEAFF.